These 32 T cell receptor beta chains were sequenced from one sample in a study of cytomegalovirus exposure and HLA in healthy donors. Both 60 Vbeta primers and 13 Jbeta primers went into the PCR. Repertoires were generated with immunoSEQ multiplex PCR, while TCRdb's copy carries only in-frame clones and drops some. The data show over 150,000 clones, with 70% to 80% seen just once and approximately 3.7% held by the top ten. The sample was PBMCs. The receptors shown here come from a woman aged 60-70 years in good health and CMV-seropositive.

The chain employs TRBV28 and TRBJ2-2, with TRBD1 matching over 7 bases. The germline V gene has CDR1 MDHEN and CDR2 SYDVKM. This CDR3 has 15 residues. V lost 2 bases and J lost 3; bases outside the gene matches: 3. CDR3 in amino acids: CASSLTGVYTGELFF. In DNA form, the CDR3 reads TGTGCCAGCAGTTTAACAGGGGTGTACACCGGGGAGCTGTTTTTT.

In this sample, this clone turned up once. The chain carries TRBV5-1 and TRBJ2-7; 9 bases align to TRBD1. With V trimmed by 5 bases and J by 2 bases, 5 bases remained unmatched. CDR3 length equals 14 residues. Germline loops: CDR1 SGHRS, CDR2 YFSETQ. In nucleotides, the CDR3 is TGCGCCAGCAGATTCCGGGACAGGGCCTACGAGCAGTACTTC. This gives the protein CASRFRDRAYEQYF.

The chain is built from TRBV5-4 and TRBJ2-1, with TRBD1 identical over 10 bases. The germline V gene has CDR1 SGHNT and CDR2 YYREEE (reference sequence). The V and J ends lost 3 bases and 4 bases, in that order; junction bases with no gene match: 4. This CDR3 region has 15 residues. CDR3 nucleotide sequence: TGTGCCAGCAGCTCCCGGGACAGGGGATACAATGAGCAGTTCTTC. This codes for CASSSRDRGYNEQFF.

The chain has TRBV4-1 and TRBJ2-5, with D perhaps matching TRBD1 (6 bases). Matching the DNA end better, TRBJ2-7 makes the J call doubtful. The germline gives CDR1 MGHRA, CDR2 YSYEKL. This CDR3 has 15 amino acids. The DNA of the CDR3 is TGCGCCAGCAGCCCTTACAGGGTTGAAGGCTACGAGCAGTACTTC. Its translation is CASSPYRVEGYEQYF.

This CDR3 is CASSFRGQAYEQYF. CDR3 DNA: TGTGCCAGCAGCTTCCGGGGACAGGCCTACGAGCAGTACTTC. The genes are TRBV11-2 and TRBJ2-7; TRBD1 aligns across 8 bases. V was pared by 3 bases and J by 2 bases, with 3 bases of the junction left unmatched. Germline lookup yields CDR1 SGHAT and CDR2 FQNNGV. This CDR3 is built from 14 residues.

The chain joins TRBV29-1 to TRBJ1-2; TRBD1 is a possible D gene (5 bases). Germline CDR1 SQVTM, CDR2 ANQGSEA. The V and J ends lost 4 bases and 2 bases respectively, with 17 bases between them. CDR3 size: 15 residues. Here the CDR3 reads CSVVGVTPQNYGYTF. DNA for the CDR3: TGCAGCGTTGTAGGGGTTACCCCACAGAACTATGGCTACACCTTC.

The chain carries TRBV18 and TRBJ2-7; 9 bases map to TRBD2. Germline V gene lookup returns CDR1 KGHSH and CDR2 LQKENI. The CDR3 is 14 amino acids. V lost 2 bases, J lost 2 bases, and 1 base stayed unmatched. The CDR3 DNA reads TGTGCCAGCTCACCATCTAGCGGGACCTACGAGCAGTACTTC. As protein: CASSPSSGTYEQYF.

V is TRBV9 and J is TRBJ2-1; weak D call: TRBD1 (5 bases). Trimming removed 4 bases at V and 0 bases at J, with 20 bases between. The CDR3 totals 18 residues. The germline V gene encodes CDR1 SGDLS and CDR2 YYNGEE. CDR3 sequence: CASSFFDSSFSSYNEQFF. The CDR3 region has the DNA TGTGCCAGCAGCTTTTTCGACAGTTCTTTTAGCTCCTACAATGAGCAGTTCTTC.

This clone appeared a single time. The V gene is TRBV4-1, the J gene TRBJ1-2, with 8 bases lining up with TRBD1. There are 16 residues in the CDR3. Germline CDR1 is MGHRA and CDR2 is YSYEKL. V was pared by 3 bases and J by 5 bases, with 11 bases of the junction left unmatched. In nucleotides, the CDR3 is TGCGCCAGCAGCCACGAGACAGGGGTGATAAGGTATGGCTACACCTTC. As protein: CASSHETGVIRYGYTF.

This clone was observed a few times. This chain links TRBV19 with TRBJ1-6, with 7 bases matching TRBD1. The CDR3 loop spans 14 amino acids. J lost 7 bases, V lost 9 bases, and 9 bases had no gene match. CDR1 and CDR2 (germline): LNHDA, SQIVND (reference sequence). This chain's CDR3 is CASRSGQINSPLHF. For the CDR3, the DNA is TGTGCCAGCCGATCGGGACAGATAAATTCACCCCTCCACTTT.

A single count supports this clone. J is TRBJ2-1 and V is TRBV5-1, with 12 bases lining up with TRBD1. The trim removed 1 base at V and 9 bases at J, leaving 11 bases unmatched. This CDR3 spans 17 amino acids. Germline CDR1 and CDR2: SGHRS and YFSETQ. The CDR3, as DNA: TGCGCCAGCAGCTTGACCCCTGGGACAGGGGGCTTCGGTGAGCAGTTCTTC. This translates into CASSLTPGTGGFGEQFF.

The CDR3 is CASSFGQGVDGYTF. As DNA, the CDR3 is TGCGCCAGCAGCTTCGGACAGGGGGTTGATGGCTACACCTTC. The gene calls are TRBV5-1 and TRBJ1-2; 10 bases are a match to TRBD1. This CDR3 spans 14 amino acids. Germline V gene lookup returns CDR1 SGHRS and CDR2 YFSETQ. V was clipped by 2 bases and J by 6 bases; unmatched bases: 4.

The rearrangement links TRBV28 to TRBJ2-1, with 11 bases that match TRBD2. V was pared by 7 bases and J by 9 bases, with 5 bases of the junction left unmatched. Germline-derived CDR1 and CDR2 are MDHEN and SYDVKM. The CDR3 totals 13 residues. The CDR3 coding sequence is TGTGCCAGCATTAGCGGGAGGGCCCGTGAGCAGTTCTTC. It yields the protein CASISGRAREQFF.

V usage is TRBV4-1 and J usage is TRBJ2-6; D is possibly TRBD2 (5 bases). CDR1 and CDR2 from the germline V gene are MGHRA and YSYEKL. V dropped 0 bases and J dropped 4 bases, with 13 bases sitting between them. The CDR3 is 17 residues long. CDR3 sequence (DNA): TGCGCCAGCAGCCAAGAGGTCCGGGGTGCCGGGGCCAACGTCCTGACTTTC. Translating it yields CASSQEVRGAGANVLTF.

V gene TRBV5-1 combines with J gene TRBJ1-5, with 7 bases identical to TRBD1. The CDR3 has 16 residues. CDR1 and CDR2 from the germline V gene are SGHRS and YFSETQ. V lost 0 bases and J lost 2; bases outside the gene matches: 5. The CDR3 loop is CASSLETGTGNQPQHF. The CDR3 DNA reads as TGCGCCAGCAGCTTGGAGACAGGGACGGGCAATCAGCCCCAGCATTTT.

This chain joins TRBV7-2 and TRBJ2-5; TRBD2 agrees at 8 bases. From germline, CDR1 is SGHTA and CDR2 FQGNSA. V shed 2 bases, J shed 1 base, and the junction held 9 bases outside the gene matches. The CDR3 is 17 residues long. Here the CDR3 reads CASSLFIAGGIQETQYF. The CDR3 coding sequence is TGTGCCAGCAGCTTATTTATTGCGGGAGGTATCCAAGAGACCCAGTACTTC. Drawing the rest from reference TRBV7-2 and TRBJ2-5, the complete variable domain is GAGVSQSPSNKVTEKGKDVELRCDPISGHTALYWYRQSLGQGLEFLIYFQGNSAPDKSGLPSDRFSAERTGGSVSTLTIQRTQQEDSAVYLCASSLFIAGGIQETQYFGPGTRLLVL.

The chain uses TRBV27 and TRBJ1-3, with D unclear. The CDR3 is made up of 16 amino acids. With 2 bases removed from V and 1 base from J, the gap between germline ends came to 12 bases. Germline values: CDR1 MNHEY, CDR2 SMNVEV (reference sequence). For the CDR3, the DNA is TGTGCCAGCAGTTTACACAGTCCTTGGTCTGGAAACACCATATATTTT. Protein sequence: CASSLHSPWSGNTIYF.

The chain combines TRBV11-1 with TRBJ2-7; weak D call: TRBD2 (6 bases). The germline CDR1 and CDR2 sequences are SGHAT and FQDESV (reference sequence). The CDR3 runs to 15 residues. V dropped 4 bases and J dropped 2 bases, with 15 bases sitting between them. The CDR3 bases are TGTGCCAGCAGCTCGGGTGGAGGGAGAACCTACGAGCAGTACTTC. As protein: CASSSGGGRTYEQYF.

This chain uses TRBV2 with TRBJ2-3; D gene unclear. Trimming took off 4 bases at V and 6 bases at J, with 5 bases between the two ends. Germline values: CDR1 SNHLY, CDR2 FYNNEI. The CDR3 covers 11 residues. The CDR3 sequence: CASSGPDTQYF. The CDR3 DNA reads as TGTGCCAGCAGTGGGCCTGATACGCAGTATTTT.

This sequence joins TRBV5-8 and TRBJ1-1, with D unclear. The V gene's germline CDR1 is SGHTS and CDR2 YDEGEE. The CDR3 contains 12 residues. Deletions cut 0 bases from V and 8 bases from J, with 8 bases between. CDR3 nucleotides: TGTGCCAGCAGCTTGGGGAGGGAGGAAGCTTTCTTT. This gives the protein CASSLGREEAFF.

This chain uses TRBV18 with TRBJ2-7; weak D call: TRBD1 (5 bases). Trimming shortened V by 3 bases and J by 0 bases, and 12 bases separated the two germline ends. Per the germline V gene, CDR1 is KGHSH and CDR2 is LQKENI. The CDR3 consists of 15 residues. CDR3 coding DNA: TGTGCCAGCTCACCCCCAGGGCATAGCTCCTACGAGCAGTACTTC. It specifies CASSPPGHSSYEQYF.

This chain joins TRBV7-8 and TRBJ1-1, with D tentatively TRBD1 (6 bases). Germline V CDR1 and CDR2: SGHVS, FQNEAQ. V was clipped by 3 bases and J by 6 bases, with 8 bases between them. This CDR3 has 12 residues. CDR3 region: CASSLTGAEAFF. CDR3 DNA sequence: TGTGCCAGCAGCTTGACAGGCGCTGAAGCTTTCTTT.

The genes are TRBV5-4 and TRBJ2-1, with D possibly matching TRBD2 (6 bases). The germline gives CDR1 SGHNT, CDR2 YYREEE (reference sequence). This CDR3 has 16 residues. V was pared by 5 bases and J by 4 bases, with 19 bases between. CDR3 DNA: TGTGCCAGCAGATCTACTCTTGACGGGGGATACAATGAGCAGTTCTTC. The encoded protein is CASRSTLDGGYNEQFF.

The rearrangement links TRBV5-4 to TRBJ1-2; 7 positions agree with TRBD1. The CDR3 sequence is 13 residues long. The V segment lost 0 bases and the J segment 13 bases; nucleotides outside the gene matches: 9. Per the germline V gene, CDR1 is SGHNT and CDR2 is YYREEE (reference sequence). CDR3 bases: TGTGCCAGCAGCTTGGCACGGGACAGATCCTGCACCTTC. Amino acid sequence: CASSLARDRSCTF.

CDR3 nucleotide sequence: TGTGCCAGTAGCATTAGAGTAGCGGGGGGTCGACAGTACTTC. It translates to CASSIRVAGGRQYF. The chain combines TRBV19 with TRBJ2-4, with 10 bases lining up with TRBD2. This CDR3 region has 14 residues. The V gene's germline CDR1 is LNHDA and CDR2 SQIVND (reference sequence). V was clipped by 6 bases and J by 13 bases; unmatched bases: 12.

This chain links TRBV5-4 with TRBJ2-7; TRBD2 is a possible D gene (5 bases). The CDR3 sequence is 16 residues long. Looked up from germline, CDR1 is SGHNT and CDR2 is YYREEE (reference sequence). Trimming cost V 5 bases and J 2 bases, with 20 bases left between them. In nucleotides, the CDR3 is TGTGCCAGCAGTTTACCGTCGGGAATCCAAACCTACGAGCAGTACTTC. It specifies CASSLPSGIQTYEQYF.

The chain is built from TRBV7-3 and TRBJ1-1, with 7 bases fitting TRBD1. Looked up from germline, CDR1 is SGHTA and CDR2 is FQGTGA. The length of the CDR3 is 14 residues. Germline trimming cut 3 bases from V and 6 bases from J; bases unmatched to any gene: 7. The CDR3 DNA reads TGTGCCAGCAGCTTCGGACACAGGGGCGCTGAAGCTTTCTTT. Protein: CASSFGHRGAEAFF.

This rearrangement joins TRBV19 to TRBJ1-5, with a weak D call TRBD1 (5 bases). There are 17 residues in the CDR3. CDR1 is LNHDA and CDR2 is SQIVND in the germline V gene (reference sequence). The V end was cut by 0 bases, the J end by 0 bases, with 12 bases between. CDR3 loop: CASSIEAGRSSNQPQHF. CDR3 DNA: TGTGCCAGTAGTATAGAGGCGGGACGTAGTAGCAATCAGCCCCAGCATTTT.

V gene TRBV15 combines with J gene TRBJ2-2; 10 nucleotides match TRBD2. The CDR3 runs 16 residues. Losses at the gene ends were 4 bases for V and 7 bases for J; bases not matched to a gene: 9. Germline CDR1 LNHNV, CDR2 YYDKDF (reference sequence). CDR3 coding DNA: TGTGCCACCAGCAAACGTCTAGCGGGAGCGCACGGGGAGCTGTTTTTT. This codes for CATSKRLAGAHGELFF. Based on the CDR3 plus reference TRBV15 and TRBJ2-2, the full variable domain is DAMVIQNPRYQVTQFGKPVTLSCSQTLNHNVMYWYQQKSSQAPKLLFHYYDKDFNNEADTPDNFQSRRPNTSFCFLDIRSPGLGDTAMYLCATSKRLAGAHGELFFGEGSRLTVL.

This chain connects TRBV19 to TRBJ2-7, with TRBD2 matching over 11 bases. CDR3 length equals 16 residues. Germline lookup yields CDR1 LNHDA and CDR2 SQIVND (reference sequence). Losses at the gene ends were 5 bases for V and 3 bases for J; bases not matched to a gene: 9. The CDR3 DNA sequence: TGTGCCAGTAGTGTCGGGACTAGCGGAGGCCACTACGAGCAGTACTTC. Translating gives CASSVGTSGGHYEQYF.

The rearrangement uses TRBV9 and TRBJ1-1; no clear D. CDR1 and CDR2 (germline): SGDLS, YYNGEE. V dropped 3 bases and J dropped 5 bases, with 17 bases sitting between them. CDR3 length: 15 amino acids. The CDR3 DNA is TGTGCCAGCAGCGCGCTGGGAGGACTGGGGACTGAAGCTTTCTTT. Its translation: CASSALGGLGTEAFF.

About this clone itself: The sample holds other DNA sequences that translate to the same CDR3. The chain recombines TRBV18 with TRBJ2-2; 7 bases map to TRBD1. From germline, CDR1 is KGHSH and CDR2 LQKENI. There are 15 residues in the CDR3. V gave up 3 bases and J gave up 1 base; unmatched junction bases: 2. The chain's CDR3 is CASSPRQGNTGELFF. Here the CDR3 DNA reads TGTGCCAGCTCACCTAGACAGGGGAACACCGGGGAGCTGTTTTTT.